The T cell receptor (beta chain) under discussion was sequenced for a study of shared clonotypes between healthy human individuals (dated by TCRdb to 2020 to 2021). About the full investigation: The cohort comprised a couple of women and a few men aged 18 to 49 years. Per donor, three plates each were used for CD4 naive and CD4 memory, two for CD8 naive, and one for CD8 memory. To estimate repertoire size and how much clonotypes are shared between individuals, the study performed deep sequencing of blood TCR repertoires from a few healthy adults. Different laboratories and diverse techniques were used to prepare libraries and sequence TCR repertoires, to increase sequencing depth and limit assay-specific biases. Between about 0.8 and 9.5 billion PBMCs per donor were obtained by leukapheresis.

Donors were healthy HIV-negative adults with no recently reported acute infections or vaccinations. Every donor was a Caucasian adult residing in Nashville, Tennessee, USA. Magnetic negative selection was used to enrich CD4+ T cells, after which naive cells were positively selected on CD45RA and the negative fraction became the memory subset. Blood was collected by leukapheresis, and PBMCs were isolated by Ficoll-Histopaque density gradient centrifugation and then cryopreserved in liquid nitrogen vapor phase. Analytical flow cytometry was used to check the purity and quantity of every magnetically sorted T cell population. Genomic DNA was isolated from each sorted fraction and quantified by UV absorbance on a Nanodrop 2000c. TCR CDR3 regions were amplified from genomic DNA by multiplex PCR using the deep immunoSEQ assay. For each cell subset, the extracted genomic DNA was distributed evenly across all wells of several immunoSEQ 96-well plates, and each plate served as one replicate. For sorted subsets, each replicate PCR was loaded with approximately 190 ng genomic DNA, equivalent to about 30,000 T cell genomes. Purified libraries were quantified with a Qubit 3.0 fluorometer, sized on a Bioanalyzer 2100, and re-quantified with the KAPA Library Quantification kit. A separate single-read 150-cycle Illumina NextSeq 550 flow cell was used to sequence each immunoSEQ 96-well plate. The authors processed their data as follows. The immunoSEQ output contained only junctional sequences without quality scores, so filtering could not match that applied to full-length reads. To assign V/J genes and CDR3, sequences were annotated using PyIR, a Python wrapper for IgBLAST v1.9, with IMGT germline references. Reads with weak V/J assignments (E-value above 1e-6), missing CDR3, stop codons, out-of-frame junctions, or ambiguous translated residues were removed. V3J clonotypes were defined as sequences sharing the same inferred V gene, J gene, and CDR3 amino acid sequence. To compute the percentage overlap between repertoires, the number of shared unique clonotypes was divided by the size of the smaller repertoire. RTK rarefaction, the Chao1 estimator, and Recon v2.1 estimates of unobserved clonotypes were used to assess repertoire richness. Generation probabilities were computed with OLGA for all TCRbeta clonotypes obtained by the gDNA method from several donors. TCRdb mirrors the immuneACCESS table, restricted to in-frame sequences. Some clones are absent from its copies; in checked studies, under half trace to an unresolved V gene, and the reason for the others is unknown. V, J and clone size are those of that table, while D and trimming were read from the DNA. The sample has 2 million to 2.5 million clones on record, about nine tenths of them singletons. Approximately 0.41% of the sample is in the top ten clones.

According to the germline V gene, CDR1 reads SGHTA and CDR2 reads FQGNSA. V and J are truncated by 1 base and 1 base respectively, leaving an intervening sequence of 7 bases. From the cysteine through the phenylalanine, the CDR3 covers 14 amino acids. The entry retains the CDR3 DNA only, 42 bases that are in frame from base 1. Notes on this clone: Its target antigen remains unknown. No much larger clone is present one base from it, and per-base qualities are unavailable.

Here is what the overall study found, with its caveats: Naive subsets generally had larger estimated clonotype richness than memory subsets did. Pairwise subsampling indicated that sequencing depth was expected to affect the degree of clonotype sharing among donors. About 4.5% of naive CD4, around 3.5% of naive CD8, 2.3% of memory CD4, and 0.4% of memory CD8 clonotypes were shared across several donors. The small number of donors limited the genetic and exposure-history diversity represented. Incomplete sequencing was indicated by rarefaction of sorted-subset datasets, despite the large sequencing depth. Clonotypes shared by all four sorted-subset donors showed higher generation probabilities than non-shared clonotypes. Sampling was limited to blood, and TCR repertoires in tissue likely differ from TCR repertoires in blood.

This chain joins TRBV7-2 to TRBJ1-2; the D segment cannot be called with confidence. Sequenced material: naive CD4+ T cells from PBMCs. What this sample's cell subset or site label stands for: CD45RA+ positively selected. The source is a man in his late teens or twenties in good health. Some clones in this sample may be carry-over from other donors' samples. The DNA sequence is given as TGTGCCAGCAGCTTAGGTAACAGTAACTATGGCTACACCTTC. Its protein product is CASSLGNSNYGYTF.